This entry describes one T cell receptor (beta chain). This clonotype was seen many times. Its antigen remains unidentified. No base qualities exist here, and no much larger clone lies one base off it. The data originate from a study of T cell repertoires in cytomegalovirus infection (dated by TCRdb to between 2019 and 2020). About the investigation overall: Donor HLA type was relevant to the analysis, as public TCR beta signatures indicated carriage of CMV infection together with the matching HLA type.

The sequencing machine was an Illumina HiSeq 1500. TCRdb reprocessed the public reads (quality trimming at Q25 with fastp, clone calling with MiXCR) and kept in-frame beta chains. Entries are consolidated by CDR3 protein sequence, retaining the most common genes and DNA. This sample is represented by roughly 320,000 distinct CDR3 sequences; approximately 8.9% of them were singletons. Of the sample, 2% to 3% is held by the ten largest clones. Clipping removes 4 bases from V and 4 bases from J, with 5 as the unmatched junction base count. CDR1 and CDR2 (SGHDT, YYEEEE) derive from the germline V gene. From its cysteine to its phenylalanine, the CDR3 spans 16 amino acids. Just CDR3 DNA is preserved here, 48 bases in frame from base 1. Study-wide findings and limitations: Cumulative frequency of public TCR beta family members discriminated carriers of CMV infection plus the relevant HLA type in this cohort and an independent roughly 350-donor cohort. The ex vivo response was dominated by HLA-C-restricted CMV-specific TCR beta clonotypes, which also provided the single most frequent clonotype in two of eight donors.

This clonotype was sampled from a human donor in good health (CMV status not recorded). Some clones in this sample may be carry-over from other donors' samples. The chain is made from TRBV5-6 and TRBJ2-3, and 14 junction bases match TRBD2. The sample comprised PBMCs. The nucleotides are TGTGCCAGCAGCCCCGGACTAGCGGGGGGATCAGATACGCAGTATTTT. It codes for CASSPGLAGGSDTQYF.